These 12 T cell receptor beta chains were sequenced from one sample in a study of blood T cells in healthy people across ages. For the second PCR, which ran for roughly 7 to 11 cycles, a sample-barcoded 5' primer and a J-beta primer mix were used. Via MiXCR, TCRdb re-called the 5' RACE reads, giving one row per CDR3 protein. Among some 930,000 distinct CDR3 sequences, about 27% were seen once, and the ten largest hold 9.5% to 13%. The sample also formed part of further work on T cells of mothers and their children.

The sample comprised blood. These receptors came from a woman aged 40 to 50 in good health.

With regard to this clonotype: This clone may be a read error of a much larger clone one base away. The chain carries TRBV3-1 and TRBJ2-1; a possible D gene is TRBD2 (6 bases). The J call may be faulty, since TRBJ2-7 better matches the DNA end. The CDR3 extends over 15 amino acids. Germline CDR1 reads LGHDT; CDR2 reads YNNKEL (reference sequence). This chain's CDR3 is CASSPRDSALYEQYF. The CDR3 DNA is TGTGCCAGCAGCCCCCGGGACTCCGCCCTCTACGAGCAGTACTTC.

Notes on this clonotype: The conserved final phenylalanine or tryptophan is absent from the CDR3, which likely points to a read error. Because the CDR3's place on the DNA is in doubt, the DNA is left out and the CDR3 is given as listed by TCRdb. V is TRBV6-4 and J is TRBJ2-7; the table's D call, TRBD2, was not checked against the DNA. The germline CDR1 and CDR2 sequences are MRHNA and SNTAGT. The CDR3 contains 15 residues when both ends are counted. CDR3 loop: CASSDDAGLALRAVL.

This clonotype occurred many times. This rearrangement joins TRBV2 to TRBJ2-1; no clear D gene. Trimming stripped 3 bases from V and 10 bases from J, with 7 bases between. The CDR3 is 11 residues long. Looked up from germline, CDR1 is SNHLY and CDR2 is FYNNEI. CDR3 in amino acids: CASSDFEEQFF. CDR3 nucleotides: TGTGCCAGCAGTGACTTCGAAGAGCAGTTCTTC.

In its sample, this clonotype was seen many times. The chain couples TRBV12-3 or TRBV12-4 to TRBJ1-2, with D possibly being TRBD1 (5 bases). Trimming cost V 6 bases and J 7 bases, with 9 bases left between them. The CDR3 consists of 11 residues. The CDR3 DNA reads TGTGCCAGCAGCCGGGGACGTGGCTACACCTTC. This sequence encodes CASSRGRGYTF.

This clonotype was observed a few times. This chain connects TRBV3-1 to TRBJ2-5; 9 bases agree with TRBD2. The length of the CDR3 is 17 residues. V was pared by 4 bases and J by 5 bases, with 14 bases of the junction left unmatched. Germline CDR1 is LGHDT and CDR2 is YNNKEL (reference sequence). CDR3 in DNA: TGTGCCAGCAGCCCCTCTGTTGGCGGGGGGGCCCAGGAGACCCAGTACTTC. It encodes CASSPSVGGGAQETQYF.

This chain joins TRBV10-3 and TRBJ1-5; D unresolved. The V gene lost 0 bases and the J gene lost 2 bases, with 5 bases spanning the gap. The V gene's germline CDR1 is ENHRY and CDR2 SYGVKD. The CDR3 sequence is 14 residues long. The CDR3 region has the DNA TGTGCCATCAGTGAGTCTGGAGGCAATCAGCCCCAGCATTTT. It is translated as CAISESGGNQPQHF.

V and J are TRBV3-1 and TRBJ1-5, with D hard to call. Trimming shortened V by 1 base and J by 4 bases, and 11 bases separated the two germline ends. The CDR3 is made up of 15 amino acids. CDR1 is LGHDT and CDR2 is YNNKEL in the germline V gene (reference sequence). Written as DNA, the CDR3 is TGTGCCAGCAGCCAAGGGGCAGGAATTAATCAGCCCCAGCATTTT. Its protein product is CASSQGAGINQPQHF. The whole variable domain, remainder taken from reference TRBV3-1 and TRBJ1-5, is DTAVSQTPKYLVTQMGNDKSIKCEQNLGHDTMYWYKQDSKKFLKIMFSYNNKELIINETVPNRFSPKSPDKAHLNLHINSLELGDSAVYFCASSQGAGINQPQHFGDGTRLSIL.

The V and J genes are TRBV28 and TRBJ2-4; TRBD1 might be the D (6 bases). The closer fit of TRBJ2-7 to the DNA end suggests the J call may be wrong. The germline V gene encodes CDR1 MDHEN and CDR2 SYDVKM. The CDR3 contains 12 residues. The CDR3 DNA reads TGTGTTACCGTCGGGACATTTAACGAGCAGTACTTC. This translates into CVTVGTFNEQYF.

The chain has TRBV30 and TRBJ2-6; the D is unclear. The CDR3 consists of 12 residues. Looked up from germline, CDR1 is GTSNPN and CDR2 is SVGIG (reference sequence). The V and J ends lost 4 bases and 0 bases respectively, with 1 base between them. CDR3 DNA: TGTGCCTGGACCTCTGGGGCCAACGTCCTGACTTTC. Translation: CAWTSGANVLTF.

This chain links TRBV6-6 with TRBJ1-2; D not certain. The germline CDR1 and CDR2 sequences are MNHNY and SVGAGI (reference sequence). The V end lost 7 bases, the J end lost 1 base, and 13 bases lay between the germline ends. This CDR3 comprises 14 residues. CDR3 sequence reads: CASKYDGNNYGYTF. CDR3 DNA: TGTGCCAGCAAATACGACGGAAATAACTATGGCTACACCTTC.

This sequence joins TRBV7-2 and TRBJ2-3; the match to TRBD2 covers 13 bases. The CDR3 sequence is 18 residues long. Germline CDR1 is SGHTA and CDR2 is FQGNSA. Germline trimming cut 4 bases from V and 2 bases from J; bases unmatched to any gene: 9. CDR3 DNA sequence: TGTGCCAGCAGCTCGACTAGCGGGGGGTCGCTAGTCACAGATACGCAGTATTTT. This gives the protein CASSSTSGGSLVTDTQYF.

There are many counts of this clonotype. The chain links TRBV7-2 to TRBJ2-3; possible D gene TRBD1, 5 bases. The CDR3 length is 15 residues. V was trimmed by 5 bases and J by 2 bases, leaving 14 bases between them. CDR1 is SGHTA and CDR2 is FQGNSA in the germline V gene. CDR3 in amino acids: CASSPQGLSTDTQYF. CDR3 DNA: TGTGCCAGCAGCCCTCAGGGATTGTCCACAGATACGCAGTATTTT.